A selection of T cell receptor beta chains follows, all from one sample in a study of beta chain features in type 1 diabetes. Using immunoSEQ multiplex PCR, the repertoire was profiled, and TCRdb retains in-frame clones only, with some absent. Of 150,000 to 200,000 clones listed, approximately 9.9% were seen once; the top ten hold 2.3%. Source material: central memory CD4+ T cells from blood. Every receptor here comes from a woman aged 18-29 years in good health. CDR3s include the opening cysteine and the closing phenylalanine or tryptophan. Each record gives: CDR3 length, J gene, V gene, clone size, D gene, CDR3 protein, CDR3 DNA. A D gene is named only where the DNA matches it firmly. Not all rows give a size; the values are once, few, many and, for expanded clones, a class.

cdr3_length: 14; j_call: TRBJ2-5; v_call: TRBV6-1; clone_size: few; d_call: TRBD2; cdr3_aa: CASSRLAGQETQYF; cdr3_nt: TGTGCCAGCAGCCGACTAGCGGGGCAAGAGACCCAGTACTTC
cdr3_length: 14; j_call: TRBJ2-3; v_call: TRBV5-1; clone_size: -; d_call: TRBD1; cdr3_aa: CASHRQGDTDTQYF; cdr3_nt: TGCGCCAGCCATCGACAGGGAGACACAGATACGCAGTATTTT
cdr3_length: 14; j_call: TRBJ1-5; v_call: TRBV7-9; clone_size: -; d_call: -; cdr3_aa: CASSLEGPNQPQHF; cdr3_nt: TGTGCCAGCAGCTTAGAGGGGCCGAATCAGCCCCAGCATTTT
cdr3_length: 13; j_call: TRBJ2-7; v_call: TRBV7-8; clone_size: few; d_call: -; cdr3_aa: CASSLSQSYEQYF; cdr3_nt: TGTGCCAGCAGCTTATCACAGTCCTACGAGCAGTACTTC
cdr3_length: 15; j_call: TRBJ2-3; v_call: TRBV7-3; clone_size: -; d_call: -; cdr3_aa: CASSLNAGGTDTQYF; cdr3_nt: TGTGCCAGCAGCTTAAACGCAGGGGGCACAGATACGCAGTATTTT
cdr3_length: 15; j_call: TRBJ2-3; v_call: TRBV5-1; clone_size: -; d_call: TRBD2; cdr3_aa: CASSPSGRAENTQYF; cdr3_nt: TGCGCCAGCAGCCCTAGCGGGAGGGCCGAGAATACGCAGTATTTT
cdr3_length: 16; j_call: TRBJ2-7; v_call: TRBV18; clone_size: few; d_call: TRBD1; cdr3_aa: CASSPPKTGVTYEQYF; cdr3_nt: TGTGCCAGCTCACCACCGAAAACAGGGGTAACCTACGAGCAGTACTTC
cdr3_length: 13; j_call: TRBJ1-1; v_call: TRBV18; clone_size: -; d_call: -; cdr3_aa: CASSLGEGTEAFF; cdr3_nt: TGTGCCAGCTCACTGGGGGAGGGGACTGAAGCTTTCTTT
cdr3_length: 14; j_call: TRBJ2-7; v_call: TRBV5-6; clone_size: -; d_call: -; cdr3_aa: CASRATSGAYEQYF; cdr3_nt: TGTGCCAGCAGAGCAACTTCGGGGGCCTACGAGCAGTACTTC
cdr3_length: 16; j_call: TRBJ2-3; v_call: TRBV18; clone_size: few; d_call: TRBD1; cdr3_aa: CASSPLPGQSTDTQYF; cdr3_nt: TGTGCCAGCTCACCCTTACCGGGACAGAGCACAGATACGCAGTATTTT
cdr3_length: 15; j_call: TRBJ2-1; v_call: TRBV5-1; clone_size: few; d_call: TRBD1; cdr3_aa: CASSQNRGSYNEQFF; cdr3_nt: TGCGCCAGCAGCCAAAACAGGGGGTCCTACAATGAGCAGTTCTTC
cdr3_length: 15; j_call: TRBJ1-1; v_call: TRBV30; clone_size: -; d_call: -; cdr3_aa: CAWRNLGAARAEAFF; cdr3_nt: TGTGCCTGGAGGAACCTTGGGGCAGCACGCGCTGAAGCTTTCTTT
cdr3_length: 12; j_call: TRBJ2-5; v_call: TRBV10-3; clone_size: -; d_call: -; cdr3_aa: CATRTREETQYF; cdr3_nt: TGTGCCACCCGGACCAGGGAAGAGACCCAGTACTTC
cdr3_length: 13; j_call: TRBJ1-2; v_call: TRBV29-1; clone_size: few; d_call: -; cdr3_aa: CSVLRAQGDGYTF; cdr3_nt: TGCAGCGTCCTCAGGGCCCAGGGCGATGGCTACACCTTC
cdr3_length: 13; j_call: TRBJ1-1; v_call: TRBV7-2; clone_size: -; d_call: -; cdr3_aa: CASSPQRGEQAFF; cdr3_nt: TGTGCCAGCAGCCCGCAGCGGGGCGAACAAGCTTTCTTT
cdr3_length: 14; j_call: TRBJ1-1; v_call: TRBV7-4; clone_size: few; d_call: TRBD1; cdr3_aa: CASSSGQANTEAFF; cdr3_nt: TGTGCCAGCAGCTCGGGACAGGCGAACACTGAAGCTTTCTTT
cdr3_length: 14; j_call: TRBJ1-1; v_call: TRBV5-1; clone_size: -; d_call: TRBD1; cdr3_aa: CASSDLKDRDSAFF; cdr3_nt: TGCGCCAGCAGCGATCTTAAGGACAGGGATTCAGCTTTCTTT
cdr3_length: 14; j_call: TRBJ1-4; v_call: TRBV5-6; clone_size: -; d_call: -; cdr3_aa: CASSLGHSNEKLFF; cdr3_nt: TGTGCCAGCAGCTTGGGGCACAGTAATGAAAAACTGTTTTTT
cdr3_length: 16; j_call: TRBJ1-5; v_call: TRBV12-2; clone_size: many; d_call: -; cdr3_aa: CASRGSRQVSNQPQHF; cdr3_nt: TGTGCAAGTCGCGGAAGCCGACAGGTTAGCAATCAGCCCCAGCATTTT
cdr3_length: 14; j_call: TRBJ2-1; v_call: TRBV5-1; clone_size: many; d_call: TRBD1; cdr3_aa: CASSRGQGNDEQFF; cdr3_nt: TGCGCCAGCAGCAGAGGACAGGGTAACGATGAGCAGTTCTTC
cdr3_length: 14; j_call: TRBJ1-5; v_call: TRBV5-1; clone_size: -; d_call: -; cdr3_aa: CASSPRGAGQPQHF; cdr3_nt: TGCGCCAGCAGTCCCCGCGGGGCAGGTCAGCCCCAGCATTTT
cdr3_length: 13; j_call: TRBJ1-5; v_call: TRBV7-8; clone_size: few; d_call: TRBD1; cdr3_aa: CASSQGQLQAQHF; cdr3_nt: TGTGCCAGCAGCCAGGGACAGCTACAGGCCCAGCATTTT
cdr3_length: 13; j_call: TRBJ2-3; v_call: TRBV7-3; clone_size: -; d_call: -; cdr3_aa: CASSLGATDTQYF; cdr3_nt: TGTGCCAGCAGCTTGGGGGCCACAGATACGCAGTATTTT
cdr3_length: 14; j_call: TRBJ1-1; v_call: TRBV11-3; clone_size: -; d_call: -; cdr3_aa: CASSLEPVWTEAFF; cdr3_nt: TGTGCCAGCAGCTTAGAACCGGTGTGGACTGAAGCTTTCTTT
cdr3_length: 12; j_call: TRBJ1-1; v_call: TRBV29-1; clone_size: few; d_call: -; cdr3_aa: CSVSQRNTEAFF; cdr3_nt: TGCAGCGTTAGCCAGCGGAACACTGAAGCTTTCTTT
cdr3_length: 15; j_call: TRBJ2-1; v_call: TRBV29-1; clone_size: few; d_call: -; cdr3_aa: CSVVEGSSSYNEQFF; cdr3_nt: TGCAGCGTTGTAGAAGGGAGTAGCTCCTACAATGAGCAGTTCTTC
cdr3_length: 16; j_call: TRBJ1-5; v_call: TRBV21-1; clone_size: -; d_call: -; cdr3_aa: CASMPGQGHRNQPQHF; cdr3_nt: TGTGCCAGCATGCCGGGACAGGGACATCGCAATCAGCCCCAGCATTTT
cdr3_length: 16; j_call: TRBJ2-3; v_call: TRBV5-1; clone_size: -; d_call: -; cdr3_aa: CASSVKLGLTPDTQYF; cdr3_nt: TGCGCCAGCAGCGTCAAACTAGGGTTGACCCCAGATACGCAGTATTTT
cdr3_length: 14; j_call: TRBJ2-7; v_call: TRBV5-1; clone_size: -; d_call: -; cdr3_aa: CASSLQGPDYEQYF; cdr3_nt: TGCGCCAGCAGCTTACAGGGCCCGGACTACGAGCAGTACTTC
cdr3_length: 14; j_call: TRBJ1-4; v_call: TRBV19; clone_size: few; d_call: -; cdr3_aa: CASSIGTADEKLFF; cdr3_nt: TGTGCCAGTAGTATTGGGACTGCAGATGAAAAACTGTTTTTT
cdr3_length: 14; j_call: TRBJ2-3; v_call: TRBV5-1; clone_size: few; d_call: -; cdr3_aa: CASSPGGDTDTQYF; cdr3_nt: TGCGCCAGCAGCCCCGGGGGAGACACAGATACGCAGTATTTT
cdr3_length: 14; j_call: TRBJ2-6; v_call: TRBV15; clone_size: -; d_call: TRBD1; cdr3_aa: CATSRGDSPNVLTF; cdr3_nt: TGTGCCACCAGCAGAGGGGACAGCCCCAACGTCCTGACTTTC
cdr3_length: 15; j_call: TRBJ2-1; v_call: TRBV11-3; clone_size: -; d_call: -; cdr3_aa: CASSLGFLGGDEQFF; cdr3_nt: TGTGCCAGCAGCCTCGGGTTTTTGGGTGGAGATGAGCAGTTCTTC
cdr3_length: 12; j_call: TRBJ2-7; v_call: TRBV4-2; clone_size: few; d_call: -; cdr3_aa: CASSQDQYEQYF; cdr3_nt: TGTGCCAGCAGCCAAGATCAGTACGAGCAGTACTTC
cdr3_length: 13; j_call: TRBJ1-2; v_call: TRBV11-2; clone_size: few; d_call: -; cdr3_aa: CASSLGQNYGYTF; cdr3_nt: TGTGCCAGCAGCCTAGGACAGAACTATGGCTACACCTTC
cdr3_length: 15; j_call: TRBJ1-2; v_call: TRBV6-5; clone_size: few; d_call: -; cdr3_aa: CASKPPRAGEGGYTF; cdr3_nt: TGTGCCAGCAAACCCCCTCGGGCAGGGGAAGGAGGCTACACCTTC
cdr3_length: 17; j_call: TRBJ1-4; v_call: TRBV2; clone_size: few; d_call: -; cdr3_aa: CASSEGKLGPGGEKLFF; cdr3_nt: TGTGCCAGCAGTGAAGGGAAGTTGGGGCCGGGAGGAGAAAAACTGTTTTTT
cdr3_length: 13; j_call: TRBJ1-3; v_call: TRBV30; clone_size: -; d_call: -; cdr3_aa: CAWGQISGNTIYF; cdr3_nt: TGTGCCTGGGGACAGATCTCTGGAAACACCATATATTTT
cdr3_length: 14; j_call: TRBJ1-2; v_call: TRBV7-9; clone_size: few; d_call: -; cdr3_aa: CASSPRGGLFGYTF; cdr3_nt: TGTGCCAGCAGCCCGCGTGGGGGCCTATTTGGCTACACCTTC